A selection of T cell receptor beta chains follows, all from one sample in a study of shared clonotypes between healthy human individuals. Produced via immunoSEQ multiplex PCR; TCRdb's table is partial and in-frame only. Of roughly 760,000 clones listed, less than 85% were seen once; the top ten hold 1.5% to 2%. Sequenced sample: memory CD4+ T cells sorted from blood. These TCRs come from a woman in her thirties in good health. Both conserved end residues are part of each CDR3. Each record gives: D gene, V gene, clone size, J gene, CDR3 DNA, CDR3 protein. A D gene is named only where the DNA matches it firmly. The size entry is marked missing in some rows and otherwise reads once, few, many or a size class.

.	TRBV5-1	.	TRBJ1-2	TGCGCCAGCAGCTCGGAGGGGGGCTATGGCTACACCTTC	CASSSEGGYGYTF
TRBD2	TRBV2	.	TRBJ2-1	TGTGCCAGCCGGGCGGTGGCGGGAGGGGGTAATGAGCAGTTCTTC	CASRAVAGGGNEQFF
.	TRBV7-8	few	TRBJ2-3	TGTGCCAGCAGCCCGGATGGGGGGCAGGGAGATACGCAGTATTTT	CASSPDGGQGDTQYF
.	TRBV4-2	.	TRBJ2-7	TGTGCCAGCAGCCAAGATACCGGGAAGGGCTACGAGCAGTACTTC	CASSQDTGKGYEQYF
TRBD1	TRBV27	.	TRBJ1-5	TGTGCCAGCAGTGGGGACAGGCTTGGAAATCAGCCCCAGCATTTT	CASSGDRLGNQPQHF
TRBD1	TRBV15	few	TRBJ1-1	TGTGCCACCAGCAGAGACCCAGGGGGGAACACTGAAGCTTTCTTT	CATSRDPGGNTEAFF
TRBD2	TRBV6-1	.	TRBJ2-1	TGTGCCAGCAGCCTAGCGGGAGGCGGCTTCTTC	CASSLAGGGFF
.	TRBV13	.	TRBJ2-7	TGTGCCAGCAGCGGTACCTACGAGGTTGCCACCGAGCAGTACTTC	CASSGTYEVATEQYF
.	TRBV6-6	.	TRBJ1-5	TGTGCCAGCAGAATGGGGACGGGCCTAAATCAGCCCCAGCATTTT	CASRMGTGLNQPQHF
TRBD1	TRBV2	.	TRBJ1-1	TGTGCCACAAGCTTAGGAGGAACAGGGGGCACTGAAGCTTTCTTT	CATSLGGTGGTEAFF
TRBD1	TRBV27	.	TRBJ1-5	TGTGCCAGCAGTCCCCAGGGGGGACAGGTACAGCCCCAGCATTTT	CASSPQGGQVQPQHF
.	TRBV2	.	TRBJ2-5	TGTGCCAGCTATTACGGGGAGACCCAGTACTTC	CASYYGETQYF
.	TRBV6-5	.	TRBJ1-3	TGTGCCAGCAGTGACGAGGGTGGTGGAAACACCATATATTTT	CASSDEGGGNTIYF
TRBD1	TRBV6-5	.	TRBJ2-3	TGTGCCAGCATACCGGGACAGGGGGTTAATACGCAGTATTTT	CASIPGQGVNTQYF
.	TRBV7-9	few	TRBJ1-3	TGTGCCAGCAGCTTAGCGCTACGAAACACCATATATTTT	CASSLALRNTIYF
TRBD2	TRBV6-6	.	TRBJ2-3	TGTGCCAGCACGACTAGCGGGAGACCCAGCACAGATACGCAGTATTTT	CASTTSGRPSTDTQYF
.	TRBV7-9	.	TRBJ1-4	TGTGCCAGCAGCTTGGGGTTGGAGAATGAAAAACTGTTTTTT	CASSLGLENEKLFF
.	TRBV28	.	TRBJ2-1	TGTGCCAGCGTGGTAGGGGTTGAAAGTCACAATGAGCAGTTCTTC	CASVVGVESHNEQFF
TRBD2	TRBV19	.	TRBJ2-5	TGTGCCAGTAGCCCCCTTGCGGGAGGTTTGCAGGTAGAGACCCAGTACTTC	CASSPLAGGLQVETQYF
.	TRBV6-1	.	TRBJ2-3	TGTGCCAGCAGTGAAAAGTCCCTCGGCGGGGCGGGAGATACGCAGTATTTT	CASSEKSLGGAGDTQYF